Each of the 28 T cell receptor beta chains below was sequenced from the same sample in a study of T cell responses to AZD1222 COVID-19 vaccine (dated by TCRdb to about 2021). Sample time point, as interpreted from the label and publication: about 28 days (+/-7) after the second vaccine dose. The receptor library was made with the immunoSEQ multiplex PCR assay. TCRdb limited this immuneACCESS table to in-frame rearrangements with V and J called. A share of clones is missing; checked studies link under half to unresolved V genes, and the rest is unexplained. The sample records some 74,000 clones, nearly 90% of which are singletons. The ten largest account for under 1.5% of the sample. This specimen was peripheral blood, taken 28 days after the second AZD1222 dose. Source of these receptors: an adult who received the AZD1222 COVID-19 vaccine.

The chain's CDR3 is CASSQPGRMNTEAFF. The CDR3, as DNA: TGTGCCAGCAGCCAACCCGGACGCATGAACACTGAAGCTTTCTTT. The J gene is TRBJ1-1, the V gene TRBV3-1 (or the pseudogene TRBV3-2); unclear D gene. CDR3 size: 15 residues. V lost 2 bases and J lost 0, with 10 bases in between. Germline assignment: CDR1 LGHDT and CDR2 YNNKEL (reference sequence).

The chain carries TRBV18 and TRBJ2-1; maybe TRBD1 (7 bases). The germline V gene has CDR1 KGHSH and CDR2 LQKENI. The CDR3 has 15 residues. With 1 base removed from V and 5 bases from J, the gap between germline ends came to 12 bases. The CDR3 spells CASSPRQGGHNEQFF. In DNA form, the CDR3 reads TGTGCCAGCTCACCACGGCAGGGGGGACACAATGAGCAGTTCTTC.

CDR3 sequence: CSVATGGGNEQFF. CDR3 DNA: TGCAGCGTTGCTACCGGGGGGGGCAATGAGCAGTTCTTC. This chain links TRBV29-1 with TRBJ2-1; 8 bases line up with TRBD2. Trimming cost V 4 bases and J 6 bases; bases outside gene matches: 5. CDR3 length equals 13 residues. From germline, CDR1 is SQVTM and CDR2 ANQGSEA.

Here the CDR3 DNA reads TGCGCCAGCAGCCAATTATATGGACAGACCTACGAGCAGTACTTC. As protein: CASSQLYGQTYEQYF. The chain uses TRBV4-3 and TRBJ2-7; D is perhaps TRBD1 (6 bases). CDR1 and CDR2 from the germline V gene are LGHNA and YSLEER. The V end lost 2 bases, the J end lost 2 bases, and 13 bases lay between the germline ends. CDR3 length: 15 residues.

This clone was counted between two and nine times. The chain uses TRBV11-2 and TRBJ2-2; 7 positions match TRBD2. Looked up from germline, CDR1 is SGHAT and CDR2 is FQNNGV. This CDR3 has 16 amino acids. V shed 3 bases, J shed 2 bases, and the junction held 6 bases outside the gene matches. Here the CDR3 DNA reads TGTGCCAGCAGCTTGAGGGCTAGCGGAAACACCGGGGAGCTGTTTTTT. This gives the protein CASSLRASGNTGELFF.

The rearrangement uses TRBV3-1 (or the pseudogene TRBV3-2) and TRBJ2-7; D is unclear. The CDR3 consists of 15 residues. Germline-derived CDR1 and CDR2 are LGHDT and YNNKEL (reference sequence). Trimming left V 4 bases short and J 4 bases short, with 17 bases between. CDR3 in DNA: TGTGCCAGCAGCCGCCGGCTAGGAATCTCGTACGAGCAGTACTTC. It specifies CASSRRLGISYEQYF.

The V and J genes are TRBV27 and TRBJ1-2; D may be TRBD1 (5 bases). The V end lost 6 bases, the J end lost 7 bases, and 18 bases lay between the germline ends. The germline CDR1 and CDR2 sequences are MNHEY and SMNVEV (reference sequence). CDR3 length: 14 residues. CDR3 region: CASSLGTAIGGYTF. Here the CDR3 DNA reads TGTGCCAGCAGCTTGGGGACCGCCATCGGTGGCTACACCTTC.

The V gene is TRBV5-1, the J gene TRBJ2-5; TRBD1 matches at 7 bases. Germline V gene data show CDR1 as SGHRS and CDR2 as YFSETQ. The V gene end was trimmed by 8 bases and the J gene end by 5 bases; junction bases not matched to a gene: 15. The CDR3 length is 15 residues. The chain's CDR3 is CASRPIGQEPETQYF. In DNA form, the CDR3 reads TGCGCCAGTAGGCCTATCGGACAGGAGCCGGAGACCCAGTACTTC.

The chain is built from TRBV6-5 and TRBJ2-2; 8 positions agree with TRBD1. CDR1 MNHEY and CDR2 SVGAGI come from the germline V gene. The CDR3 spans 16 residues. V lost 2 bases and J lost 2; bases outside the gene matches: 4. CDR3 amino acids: CASSYPPGGNTGELFF. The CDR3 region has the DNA TGTGCCAGCAGTTACCCCCCAGGGGGCAACACCGGGGAGCTGTTTTTT.

CDR3 bases: TGTGCCAGTAGTATCAGTTCAGGCGGCACTGAAGCTTTCTTT. As protein: CASSISSGGTEAFF. This chain joins TRBV19 and TRBJ1-1; D gene ambiguous. The CDR3 has 14 amino acids. The germline V gene encodes CDR1 LNHDA and CDR2 SQIVND (reference sequence). Trimming cost V 3 bases and J 4 bases, with 12 bases left between them.

CDR3: CASSSGLAEYYEQYF. CDR3 sequence (DNA): TGTGCCAGTAGTTCGGGGCTAGCAGAATACTACGAGCAGTACTTC. The chain has TRBV19 and TRBJ2-7; D may be TRBD1 or TRBD2 (5 bases each). Trimming shortened V by 5 bases and J by 3 bases, and 17 bases separated the two germline ends. The germline gives CDR1 LNHDA, CDR2 SQIVND (reference sequence). This CDR3 comprises 15 residues.

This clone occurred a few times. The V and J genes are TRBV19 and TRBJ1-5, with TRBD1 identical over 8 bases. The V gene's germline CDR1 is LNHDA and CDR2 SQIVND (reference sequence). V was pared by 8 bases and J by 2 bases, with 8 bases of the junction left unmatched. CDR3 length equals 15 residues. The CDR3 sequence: CASSDRGGRNQPQHF. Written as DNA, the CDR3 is TGTGCCAGTTCTGACAGGGGCGGACGCAATCAGCCCCAGCATTTT.

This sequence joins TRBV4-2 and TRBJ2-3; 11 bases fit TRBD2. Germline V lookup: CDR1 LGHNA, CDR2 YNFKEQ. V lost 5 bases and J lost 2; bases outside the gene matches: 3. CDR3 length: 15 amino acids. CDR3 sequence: CASSGTSGYTDTQYF. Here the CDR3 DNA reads TGTGCCAGCAGCGGGACTAGCGGCTACACAGATACGCAGTATTTT.

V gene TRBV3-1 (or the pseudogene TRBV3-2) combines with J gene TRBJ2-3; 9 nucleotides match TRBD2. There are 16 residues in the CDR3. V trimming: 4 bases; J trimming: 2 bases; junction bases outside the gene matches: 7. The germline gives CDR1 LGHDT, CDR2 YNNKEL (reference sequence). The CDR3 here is CASSLRLAAFTDTQYF. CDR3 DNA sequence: TGTGCCAGCAGCCTCCGACTAGCGGCCTTCACAGATACGCAGTATTTT.

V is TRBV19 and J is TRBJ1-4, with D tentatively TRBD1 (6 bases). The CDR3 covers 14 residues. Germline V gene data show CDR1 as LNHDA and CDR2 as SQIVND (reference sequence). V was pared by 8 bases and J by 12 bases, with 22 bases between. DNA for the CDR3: TGTGCCAGTTCCCGGGAAGGGGGTGAGCGCGAACTGTTTTTT. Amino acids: CASSREGGERELFF. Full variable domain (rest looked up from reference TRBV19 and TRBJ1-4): DGGITQSPKYLFRKEGQNVTLSCEQNLNHDAMYWYRQDPGQGLRLIYYSQIVNDFQKGDIAEGYSVSREKKESFPLTVTSAQKNPTAFYLCASSREGGERELFFGSGTQLSVL.

Here the CDR3 reads CASSFTGTGGQETQYF. Here the CDR3 DNA reads TGCGCCAGCAGCTTTACCGGGACAGGGGGCCAAGAGACCCAGTACTTC. This chain links TRBV5-1 with TRBJ2-5, with TRBD1 identical over 11 bases. Germline trimming cut 2 bases from V and 1 base from J; bases unmatched to any gene: 4. Germline loops: CDR1 SGHRS, CDR2 YFSETQ. This CDR3 comprises 16 residues.

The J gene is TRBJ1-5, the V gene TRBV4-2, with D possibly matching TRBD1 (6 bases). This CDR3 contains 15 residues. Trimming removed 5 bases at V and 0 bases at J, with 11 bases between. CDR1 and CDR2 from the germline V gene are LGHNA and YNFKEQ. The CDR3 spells CASSKGQNSNQPQHF. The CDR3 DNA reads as TGTGCCAGCAGCAAAGGACAGAATAGCAATCAGCCCCAGCATTTT.

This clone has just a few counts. The chain's CDR3 is CASSQGLTGGPKTQYF. In DNA, the CDR3 is TGCGCCAGCAGCCAAGGATTGACAGGGGGGCCGAAGACCCAGTACTTC. The J gene is TRBJ2-5, the V gene TRBV4-1; 9 nucleotides match TRBD1. V shed 1 base, J shed 6 bases, and the junction held 9 bases outside the gene matches. Per the germline V gene, CDR1 is MGHRA and CDR2 is YSYEKL. The CDR3 consists of 16 residues.

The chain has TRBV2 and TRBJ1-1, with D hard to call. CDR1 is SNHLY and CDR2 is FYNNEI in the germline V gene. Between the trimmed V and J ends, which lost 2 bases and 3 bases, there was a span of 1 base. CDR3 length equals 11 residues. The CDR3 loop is CASSEHTEAFF. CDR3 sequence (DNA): TGTGCCAGCAGTGAACACACTGAAGCTTTCTTT.

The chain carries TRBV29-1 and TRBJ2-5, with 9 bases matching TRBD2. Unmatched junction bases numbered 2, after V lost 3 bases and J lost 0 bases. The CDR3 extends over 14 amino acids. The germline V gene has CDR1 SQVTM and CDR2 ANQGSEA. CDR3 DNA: TGCAGCGTTGATTGGACTAGCGACCAAGAGACCCAGTACTTC. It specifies CSVDWTSDQETQYF.

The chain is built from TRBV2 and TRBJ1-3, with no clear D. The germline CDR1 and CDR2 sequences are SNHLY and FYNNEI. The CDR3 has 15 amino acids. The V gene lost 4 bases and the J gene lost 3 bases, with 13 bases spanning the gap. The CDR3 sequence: CASSVHALDGNTIYF. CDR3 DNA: TGTGCCAGCAGTGTTCATGCCCTAGATGGAAACACCATATATTTT.

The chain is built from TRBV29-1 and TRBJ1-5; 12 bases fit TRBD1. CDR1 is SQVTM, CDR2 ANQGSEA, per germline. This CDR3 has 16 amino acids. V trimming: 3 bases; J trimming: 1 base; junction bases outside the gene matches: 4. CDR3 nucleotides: TGCAGCGTTGACTCAGGGACAGGGGGCAGCAATCAGCCCCAGCATTTT. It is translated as CSVDSGTGGSNQPQHF.

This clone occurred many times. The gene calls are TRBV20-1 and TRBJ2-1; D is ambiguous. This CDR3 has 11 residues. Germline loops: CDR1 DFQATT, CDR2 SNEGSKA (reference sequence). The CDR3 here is CRAAQINEQFF. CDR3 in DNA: TGCAGAGCCGCGCAGATAAATGAGCAGTTCTTC.

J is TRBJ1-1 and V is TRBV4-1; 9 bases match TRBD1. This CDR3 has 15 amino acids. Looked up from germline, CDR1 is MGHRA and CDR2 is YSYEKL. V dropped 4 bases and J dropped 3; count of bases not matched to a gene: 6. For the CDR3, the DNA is TGCGCCAGCAGCCCAGGACAGGGGTCGGACACTGAAGCTTTCTTT. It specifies CASSPGQGSDTEAFF.

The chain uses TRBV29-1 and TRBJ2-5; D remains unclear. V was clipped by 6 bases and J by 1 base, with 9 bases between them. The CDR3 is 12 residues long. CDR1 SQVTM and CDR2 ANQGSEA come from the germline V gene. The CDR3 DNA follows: TGCAGCGTGCGGTATACCCAAGAGACCCAGTACTTC. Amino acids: CSVRYTQETQYF.

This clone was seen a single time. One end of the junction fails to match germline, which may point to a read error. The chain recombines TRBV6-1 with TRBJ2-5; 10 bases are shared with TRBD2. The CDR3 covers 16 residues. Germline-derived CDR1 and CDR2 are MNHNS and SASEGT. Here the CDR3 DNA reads TGTGCCAGCAGGGAAGGAGGACTAGCGGACCAAGAGACCCAGTACTTC. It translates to CASREGGLADQETQYF.

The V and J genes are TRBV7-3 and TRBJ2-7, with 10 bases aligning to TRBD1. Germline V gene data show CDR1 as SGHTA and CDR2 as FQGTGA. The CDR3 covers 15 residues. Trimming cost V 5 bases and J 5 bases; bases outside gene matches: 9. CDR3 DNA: TGTGCCAGCAGCGACGGGACAGGGGATCACGACGAGCAGTACTTC. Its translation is CASSDGTGDHDEQYF.

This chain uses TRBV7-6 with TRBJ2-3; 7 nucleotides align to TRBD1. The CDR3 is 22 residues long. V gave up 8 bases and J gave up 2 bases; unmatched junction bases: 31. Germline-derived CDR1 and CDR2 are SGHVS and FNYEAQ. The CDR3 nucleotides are TGTGCCAGCGCCTGGGGAGCAAGGACTTTTTTGGGTGGACAGGACCACACAGATACGCAGTATTTT. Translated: CASAWGARTFLGGQDHTDTQYF.